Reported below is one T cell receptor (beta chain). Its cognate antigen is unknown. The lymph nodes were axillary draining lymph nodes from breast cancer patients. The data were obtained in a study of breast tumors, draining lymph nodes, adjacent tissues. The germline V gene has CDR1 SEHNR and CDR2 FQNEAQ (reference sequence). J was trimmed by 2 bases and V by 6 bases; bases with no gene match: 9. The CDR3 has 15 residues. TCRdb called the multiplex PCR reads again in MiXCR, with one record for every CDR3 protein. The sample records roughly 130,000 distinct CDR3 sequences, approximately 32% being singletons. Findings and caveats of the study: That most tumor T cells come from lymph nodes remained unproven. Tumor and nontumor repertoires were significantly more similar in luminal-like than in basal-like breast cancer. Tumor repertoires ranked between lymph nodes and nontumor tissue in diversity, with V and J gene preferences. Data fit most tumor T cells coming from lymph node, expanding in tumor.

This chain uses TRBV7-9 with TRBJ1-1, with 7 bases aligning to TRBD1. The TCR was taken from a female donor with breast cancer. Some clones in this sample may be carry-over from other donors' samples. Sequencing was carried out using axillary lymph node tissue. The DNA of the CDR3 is TGTGCCAGCAGTCCCCGACAGGGATCCAACACTGAAGCTTTCTTT. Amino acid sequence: CASSPRQGSNTEAFF.